Listed below are T cell receptor beta chains from one sample, sequenced in a study of T cells in Graves' hyperthyroidism and ophthalmopathy. MiXCR, applied by TCRdb to the multiplex PCR reads, yields one record per CDR3 protein. The table records 500,000 to 600,000 distinct CDR3 sequences, about half of them present only once. The sequenced material came from peripheral blood or thyroid tissue (not recorded which). The receptors originated from an adult woman with Graves' disease, either hyperthyroidism or ophthalmopathy (not recorded which). CDR3s include the opening cysteine and the closing phenylalanine or tryptophan. A D gene is named only where the DNA matches it firmly. A clone size is listed for some rows: how often the clone was seen (once, few, many), or a class if it is expanded.

.	many	TRBV29-1	TRBJ1-2	CSDHPRPGGDYGYTF	TGCAGCGACCATCCCCGGCCCGGAGGTGACTATGGCTACACCTTC
.	many	TRBV5-1	TRBJ2-7	CASSSIYGSYEQYF	TGCGCCAGCAGCTCGATTTACGGGTCCTACGAGCAGTACTTC
TRBD1	many	TRBV2	TRBJ2-5	CASSATGTGGGTQYF	TGTGCCAGCAGTGCAACCGGGACAGGGGGGGGGACCCAGTACTTC
.	many	TRBV5-1	TRBJ2-5	CASSLGTHARETQYF	TGCGCCAGCAGCTTGGGGACCCATGCTCGGGAGACCCAGTACTTC
TRBD1	.	TRBV9	TRBJ1-3	CASSDGTGGNTTYF	TGTGCCAGCAGCGACGGGACAGGGGGAAACACCACATATTTT
TRBD1	once	TRBV5-1	TRBJ1-1	CASSLLGQGRTEAFF	TGCGCCAGCAGCTTGTTGGGACAGGGGAGAACTGAAGCTTTCTTT
.	.	TRBV29-1	TRBJ2-7	CSVEDQGYEQYF	TGCAGCGTTGAAGACCAGGGTTACGAGCAGTACTTC
.	many	TRBV20-1	TRBJ1-1	CSARQEPKAFF	TGCAGTGCTAGACAGGAACCCAAAGCTTTCTTT
.	.	TRBV10-3	TRBJ1-5	CAISESVGNQPQHF	TGTGCCATCAGTGAGTCGGTCGGCAATCAGCCCCAGCATTTT
TRBD2	.	TRBV7-8	TRBJ2-2	CASTRPALARREGSTGELFF	TGTGCCAGCACCAGACCTGCCTTAGCGAGGCGGGAGGGGAGCACCGGGGAGCTGTTTTTT
.	.	TRBV19	TRBJ1-1	CASKGGRTASNTEAFF	TGTGCCAGCAAAGGGGGGCGGACCGCATCGAACACTGAAGCTTTCTTT
TRBD1	.	TRBV2	TRBJ2-7	CASSKDRVSGEQYF	TGTGCCAGCAGCAAAGACAGGGTGTCAGGCGAGCAGTACTTC
.	.	TRBV10-3	TRBJ2-5	CAISGGLHYF	TGTGCCATCAGTGGGGGGTTACATTACTTC
.	.	TRBV29-1	TRBJ1-4	CSVVLGFEKLVF	TGCAGCGTTGTGCTGGGTTTCGAAAAGCTGGTTTTT
.	.	TRBV5-1	TRBJ1-2	CASSLVVDSQGHGYTF	TGCGCCAGCAGCTTGGTTGTGGATAGCCAGGGACATGGCTACACCTTC
.	.	TRBV2	TRBJ2-2	CASTRGSANTGELFF	TGTGCCAGCACGAGGGGGTCGGCGAACACCGGGGAGCTGTTTTTT
.	.	TRBV28	TRBJ1-2	CASSFGGRGSNYGYTF	TGTGCCAGCAGTTTCGGGGGGCGAGGGTCTAACTATGGCTACACCTTC
.	many	TRBV2	TRBJ1-2	CARGGGDGYTF	TGTGCCAGAGGAGGGGGGGATGGCTACACCTTC
.	many	TRBV19	TRBJ1-3	CASSLLGGLGNTIYF	TGTGCCAGTAGTCTGCTTGGAGGGCTTGGAAACACCATATATTTT
.	.	TRBV12-3/TRBV12-4	TRBJ1-5	CASGQGLQPQHF	TGTGCCAGCGGGCAGGGTCTTCAGCCCCAGCATTTT
.	few	TRBV20-1	TRBJ2-5	CSASRPQETQYF	TGCAGTGCTAGCCGCCCACAAGAGACCCAGTACTTC
.	many	TRBV6-1	TRBJ1-1	CASSVRGTDTEAFF	TGTGCCAGCAGTGTAAGGGGCACGGACACTGAAGCTTTCTTT
.	many	TRBV5-4	TRBJ1-6	CASRAYSSYNSPLHF	TGTGCCAGCAGAGCGTATAGCTCCTATAATTCACCCCTCCACTTT
.	.	TRBV5-1	TRBJ1-6	CASSSYKRGSPLHF	TGTGCCAGCAGCTCCTACAAGAGAGGTTCACCCCTCCACTTT
.	many	TRBV20-1	TRBJ1-4	CSAKGFSATNEKLFF	TGCAGTGCTAAGGGGTTTTCTGCAACTAATGAAAAACTGTTTTTT
TRBD1	many	TRBV6-7	TRBJ1-1	CASSYHRGTPEAFF	TGTGCCAGCAGTTACCACAGGGGAACCCCTGAAGCTTTCTTT
TRBD1	.	TRBV6-6	TRBJ2-2	CASSSISVGQENTGELFF	TGTGCCAGCAGTTCCATATCCGTGGGACAGGAAAACACCGGGGAGCTGTTTTTT
TRBD2	few	TRBV10-3	TRBJ2-7	CAIRGLAGAYEQYF	TGTGCCATCAGGGGACTAGCGGGCGCCTACGAGCAGTACTTC
.	.	TRBV7-2	TRBJ2-6	CASSLGLGIGTEAF	TGTGCCAGCAGCTTAGGGCTAGGGATCGGCACTGAAGCTTTC
.	.	TRBV7-2	TRBJ1-5	CASSLGRSQHF	TGTGCCAGCAGCTTAGGTCGGTCCCAGCATTTT
.	.	TRBV27	TRBJ1-5	CASSLGVTQPQHF	TGTGCCAGCAGTTTAGGGGTCACTCAGCCCCAGCATTTT
.	many	TRBV6-5	TRBJ2-7	CASSYSDSYEQYF	TGTGCCAGCAGTTACAGCGACTCCTACGAGCAGTACTTC
.	.	TRBV7-9	TRBJ1-2	CASSAGRGGYTF	TGTGCCAGCAGCGCCGGACGGGGTGGCTACACCTTC